Each of the 13 T cell receptor beta chains below was sequenced from the same sample in a study of OX40 agonist ivuxolimab in advanced cancers. Assay used: immunoSEQ multiplex PCR; TCRdb lists only in-frame clones, some missing. The table shows around 40,000 clones, with over 80% occurring only once. Source: CD4+ or CD8+ T cells sorted from blood, taken in a trial of the OX40 agonist ivuxolimab. The source of these receptors is an adult with an advanced solid tumor such as melanoma, head and neck, liver or kidney cancer.

This sequence joins TRBV9 and TRBJ2-1; 8 bases line up with TRBD2. Germline V gene sequence: CDR1 SGDLS, CDR2 YYNGEE. V was pared by 1 base and J by 0 bases, with 3 bases of the junction left unmatched. The CDR3 is 16 residues long. DNA for the CDR3: TGTGCCAGCAGCGTAAAGAGCGGGGGCTCCTACAATGAGCAGTTCTTC. This encodes CASSVKSGGSYNEQFF. The whole variable domain, remainder taken from reference TRBV9 and TRBJ2-1, is DSGVTQTPKHLITATGQRVTLRCSPRSGDLSVYWYQQSLDQGLQFLIQYYNGEERAKGNILERFSAQQFPDLHSELNLSSLELGDSALYFCASSVKSGGSYNEQFFGPGTRLTVL.

This clone was seen more than once but under ten times. The chain combines TRBV7-9 with TRBJ1-4, with no clear D. The CDR3 contains 13 residues. The germline V gene encodes CDR1 SEHNR and CDR2 FQNEAQ (reference sequence). V lost 4 bases and J 2 bases, leaving 5 bases between the germline ends. CDR3 region: CASSWETNEKLFF. CDR3 sequence (DNA): TGTGCCAGCAGCTGGGAGACTAATGAAAAACTGTTTTTT.

J is TRBJ1-5 and V is TRBV28, with D perhaps matching TRBD1 (5 bases). CDR1 MDHEN and CDR2 SYDVKM come from the germline V gene. V was pared by 5 bases and J by 4 bases, with 15 bases between. The CDR3 loop spans 15 amino acids. This CDR3 is CASSPGTYRNQPQHF. For the CDR3, the DNA is TGTGCCAGCAGTCCTGGGACTTACCGTAATCAGCCCCAGCATTTT.

The rearrangement joins TRBV27 to TRBJ2-7; 11 bases map to TRBD1. The CDR3 extends over 14 amino acids. Unmatched junction bases numbered 8, after V lost 6 bases and J lost 7 bases. CDR1 and CDR2 from the germline V gene are MNHEY and SMNVEV (reference sequence). The CDR3 DNA sequence: TGTGCCAGCAGCCTCCGGGACAGGGGGTGGGAGCAGTACTTC. This encodes CASSLRDRGWEQYF.

CDR3 coding DNA: TGCGCCAGCAGCTTGGAATTTCCCCTGACAGGCACCTACAATGAGCAGTTCTTC. Protein: CASSLEFPLTGTYNEQFF. The rearrangement uses TRBV5-1 and TRBJ2-1, with TRBD1 as a possible D gene (6 bases). CDR3 length: 18 residues. Germline V gene sequence: CDR1 SGHRS, CDR2 YFSETQ. V was pared by 0 bases and J by 2 bases, with 18 bases between.

This rearrangement joins TRBV6-6 to TRBJ2-2, with TRBD1 matching 10 bases. In germline, CDR1 is MNHNY, CDR2 SVGAGI (reference sequence). After removal of 6 bases from V and 6 bases from J, the junction contained 7 bases not matched to a gene. There are 15 residues in the CDR3. CDR3 nucleotide sequence: TGTGCCAGCAGCTTGACAGGGGGCGAGTCCGGGGAGCTGTTTTTT. Its translation is CASSLTGGESGELFF.

The CDR3 reads CSVGVPPGEQYF. CDR3 coding DNA: TGCAGCGTTGGAGTGCCGCCGGGCGAGCAGTACTTC. This chain connects TRBV29-1 to TRBJ2-7; no clear D gene. Trimming took 4 bases from V and 6 from J, leaving 13 bases between them. The CDR3 extends over 12 amino acids. Germline lookup yields CDR1 SQVTM and CDR2 ANQGSEA.

The chain is built from TRBV11-3 and TRBJ2-7; TRBD2 is a possible D gene (5 bases). Germline values: CDR1 SGHNT, CDR2 YENEEA. The length of the CDR3 is 15 residues. The V end was cut by 6 bases, the J end by 0 bases, with 15 bases between. The CDR3 DNA sequence: TGTGCCAGCAGGGGTTGGCGGGCGACCTCCTACGAGCAGTACTTC. Translation: CASRGWRATSYEQYF.

The chain employs TRBV6-1 and TRBJ2-1; D ambiguous. The CDR3 sequence is 16 residues long. Germline assignment: CDR1 MNHNS and CDR2 SASEGT. V lost 0 bases and J lost 3, with 12 bases in between. As DNA, the CDR3 is TGTGCCAGCAGTGAAGCTTGGAATCCCCTCTACAATGAGCAGTTCTTC. Its translation: CASSEAWNPLYNEQFF.

The chain joins TRBV30 to TRBJ2-1; 7 bases align to TRBD2. Germline V CDR1 and CDR2: GTSNPN, SVGIG (reference sequence). V shed 2 bases, J shed 7 bases, and the junction held 8 bases outside the gene matches. The CDR3 is made up of 14 amino acids. The CDR3 is CAWSKAWGGNEQFF. CDR3 in DNA: TGTGCCTGGAGTAAGGCGTGGGGAGGGAATGAGCAGTTCTTC. Combining the CDR3 with reference TRBV30 and TRBJ2-1 gives the whole variable domain SQTIHQWPATLVQPVGSPLSLECTVEGTSNPNLYWYRQAAGRGLQLLFYSVGIGQISSEVPQNLSASRPQDRQFILSSKKLLLSDSGFYLCAWSKAWGGNEQFFGPGTRLTVL.

The V gene is TRBV28, the J gene TRBJ1-2; D is ambiguous. Trimming shortened V by 4 bases and J by 2 bases, and 11 bases separated the two germline ends. In germline, CDR1 is MDHEN, CDR2 SYDVKM. This CDR3 is 14 amino acids long. CDR3 DNA sequence: TGTGCCAGCAGTTCTTGGATTTCCAACTATGGCTACACCTTC. Translating gives CASSSWISNYGYTF.

DNA of the CDR3: TGTGCCAGCAGAGGTAGCGGGAACCGAGGTACGCAGTATTTT. Translation gives CASRGSGNRGTQYF. The chain combines TRBV28 with TRBJ2-3; 8 positions agree with TRBD2. Germline V gene data show CDR1 as MDHEN and CDR2 as SYDVKM. V was pared by 6 bases and J by 8 bases, with 10 bases of the junction left unmatched. The CDR3 consists of 14 residues.

The chain joins TRBV7-9 to TRBJ2-3; D is unresolved. V lost 4 bases, J lost 0 bases, and 2 bases lay in between. Germline loops: CDR1 SEHNR, CDR2 FQNEAQ (reference sequence). The CDR3 sequence is 12 residues long. The DNA of the CDR3 is TGTGCCAGCAGCTATAGCACAGATACGCAGTATTTT. Amino acids: CASSYSTDTQYF.